The 18 T cell receptor beta chains below were found in one sample sequenced in a study of cytomegalovirus exposure and HLA in healthy donors. Primers for the PCR totalled 60 Vbeta and 13 Jbeta. The method was immunoSEQ multiplex PCR; TCRdb's version includes in-frame clones alone and lacks a portion of them. The repertoire has about 120,000 clones, about three quarters of them found once; the top ten carry 1%. The sample was PBMCs. Every receptor here comes from a human donor in good health.

The sample holds one count of this clone. The chain recombines TRBV27 with TRBJ2-7, with 10 bases lining up with TRBD1. Per germline, CDR1 MNHEY and CDR2 SMNVEV (reference sequence). Trimming cost V 5 bases and J 1 base; bases outside gene matches: 2. The CDR3 is 14 residues long. The CDR3 DNA reads as TGTGCCAGCAGTAAGGGACAGGGGTCCTACGAGCAGTACTTC. Encoded protein: CASSKGQGSYEQYF.

There are a few counts of this clone. In DNA, the CDR3 is TGTGCCAGCAGTGAAGGGTCGGTCCCGACAGCGGAGCAGTACTTC. Amino acid sequence: CASSEGSVPTAEQYF. The gene calls are TRBV6-1 and TRBJ2-7; TRBD1 might be the D (5 bases). This CDR3 spans 15 amino acids. With 1 base removed from V and 7 bases from J, the gap between germline ends came to 17 bases. From germline, CDR1 is MNHNS and CDR2 SASEGT.

This clone was seen a few times. The chain has TRBV5-6 and TRBJ1-1; 9 positions agree with TRBD1. Trimming cost V 0 bases and J 6 bases; bases outside gene matches: 6. The germline V gene encodes CDR1 SGHDT and CDR2 YYEEEE. The CDR3 length is 15 residues. The CDR3 reads CASSLAGDRGSEAFF. The CDR3 nucleotides read TGTGCCAGCAGCTTGGCAGGCGACAGGGGGTCTGAAGCTTTCTTT.

A single count supports this clone. The V and J genes are TRBV5-1 and TRBJ2-6; D possibly corresponds to TRBD1 (5 bases). This CDR3 has 17 residues. CDR1 SGHRS and CDR2 YFSETQ come from the germline V gene. The V end was cut by 1 base, the J end by 1 base, with 12 bases between. Here the CDR3 reads CASSLRQGLSGANVLTF. CDR3 DNA sequence: TGCGCCAGCAGCTTGCGGCAGGGCCTTTCTGGGGCCAACGTCCTGACTTTC.

The V and J genes are TRBV9 and TRBJ2-7, with 8 bases fitting TRBD1. The length of the CDR3 is 14 residues. V was clipped by 4 bases and J by 6 bases; unmatched bases: 9. CDR1 is SGDLS, CDR2 YYNGEE, per germline. Here the CDR3 reads CASSFGTGSSEQYF. CDR3 in DNA: TGTGCCAGCAGCTTCGGGACAGGATCGAGCGAGCAGTACTTC.

The chain employs TRBV4-1 and TRBJ1-6; the D gene is possibly TRBD1 (6 bases). This CDR3 comprises 15 residues. The ends were cut back, 5 bases at V and 7 bases at J, with 15 bases in the middle. Germline CDR1 MGHRA, CDR2 YSYEKL. The CDR3, as DNA: TGCGCCAGCAGCGCTTTCTTGGGGGCGAATTCACCCCTCCACTTT. It codes for CASSAFLGANSPLHF.

This clone was observed a single time. The rearrangement uses TRBV9 and TRBJ2-7, with D possibly TRBD1 on 6 matching bases. The germline gives CDR1 SGDLS, CDR2 YYNGEE. Trimming removed 7 bases at V and 0 bases at J, with 14 bases between. The CDR3 is made up of 14 amino acids. The CDR3, as DNA: TGTGCCAGCTCCGGGGACACCAACTCCTACGAGCAGTACTTC. Translation: CASSGDTNSYEQYF.

The chain recombines TRBV7-3 with TRBJ2-3; 11 bases align to TRBD2. CDR1 and CDR2 from the germline V gene are SGHTA and FQGTGA. The CDR3 is made up of 16 amino acids. The V gene end was trimmed by 3 bases and the J gene end by 2 bases; junction bases not matched to a gene: 4. The CDR3 is CASSFTSGGPTDTQYF. CDR3 in DNA: TGTGCCAGCAGCTTCACTAGCGGGGGACCCACAGATACGCAGTATTTT.

This clone has only one observation. The chain is built from TRBV6-1 and TRBJ1-1; D unresolved. Trimming pared 6 bases from V and 5 bases from J, leaving 7 bases between. CDR1 and CDR2 from the germline V gene are MNHNS and SASEGT. The CDR3 covers 11 residues. CDR3 DNA sequence: TGTGCCAGCAGGAGTCCAACTGAAGCTTTCTTT. Its protein product is CASRSPTEAFF.

This chain links TRBV5-1 with TRBJ2-5, with D perhaps matching TRBD1 (6 bases). Trimming took 0 bases from V and 2 from J, leaving 11 bases between them. Per the germline V gene, CDR1 is SGHRS and CDR2 is YFSETQ. The CDR3 is 15 amino acids. The CDR3 reads CASSLVGGPQETQYF. The CDR3 DNA follows: TGCGCCAGCAGCTTGGTAGGGGGACCTCAAGAGACCCAGTACTTC.

The CDR3 reads CASSVDGEIYEQYF. In DNA form, the CDR3 reads TGTGCCAGCAGCGTAGACGGGGAAATCTACGAGCAGTACTTC. This chain joins TRBV9 and TRBJ2-5; a weak D match, TRBD2 (5 bases). The last part of the DNA fits TRBJ2-7 better; the J call may be wrong. Germline V gives CDR1 SGDLS, CDR2 YYNGEE. The CDR3 is made up of 14 amino acids.

This clone occurred once. The genes are TRBV2 and TRBJ2-3, with D perhaps matching TRBD2 (5 bases). Germline V gene lookup returns CDR1 SNHLY and CDR2 FYNNEI. CDR3 size: 15 residues. V lost 1 base and J 6 bases, leaving 14 bases between the germline ends. CDR3 amino acids: CASSEVRDHRDTQYF. In DNA form, the CDR3 reads TGTGCCAGCAGTGAAGTACGGGATCATCGCGATACGCAGTATTTT.

The rearrangement links TRBV10-3 to TRBJ1-3; D may be TRBD1 (6 bases). The CDR3 contains 15 residues. Per the germline V gene, CDR1 is ENHRY and CDR2 is SYGVKD. The ends were cut back, 0 bases at V and 2 bases at J, with 8 bases in the middle. CDR3 nucleotides: TGTGCCATCAGTGAGTCAAAGGGGGCTGGAAACACCATATATTTT. It translates to CAISESKGAGNTIYF.

This clone came up once. The chain links TRBV2 to TRBJ2-1; TRBD1 might be the D (5 bases). CDR1 SNHLY and CDR2 FYNNEI come from the germline V gene. This CDR3 has 16 amino acids. The V end lost 2 bases, the J end lost 0 bases, and 11 bases lay between the germline ends. CDR3 coding DNA: TGTGCCAGCAGTGAACTCCAGGGCTACTCCTACAATGAGCAGTTCTTC. Encoded protein: CASSELQGYSYNEQFF. The whole variable domain, remainder taken from reference TRBV2 and TRBJ2-1, is EPEVTQTPSHQVTQMGQEVILRCVPISNHLYFYWYRQILGQKVEFLVSFYNNEISEKSEIFDDQFSVERPDGSNFTLKIRSTKLEDSAMYFCASSELQGYSYNEQFFGPGTRLTVL.

The chain couples TRBV6-5 to TRBJ2-1; TRBD1 matches at 7 bases. The junction had 11 bases not matched to a gene; V was cut back by 2 bases and J by 13 bases. The CDR3 consists of 14 residues. Germline values: CDR1 MNHEY, CDR2 SVGAGI. The CDR3 coding sequence is TGTGCCAGCAGTTACCCCGGGACAGCTAATACCCAGTTCTTC. Protein sequence: CASSYPGTANTQFF.

J is TRBJ2-2 and V is TRBV4-2; TRBD2 matches 8 bases. CDR3 size: 18 residues. The V gene end was trimmed by 1 base and the J gene end by 1 base; junction bases not matched to a gene: 8. Germline loops: CDR1 LGHNA, CDR2 YNFKEQ. The CDR3 nucleotides are TGTGCCAGCAGCCAAGCCGGGGCGGGACTAGGGAACACCGGGGAGCTGTTTTTT. This codes for CASSQAGAGLGNTGELFF.

The chain links TRBV28 to TRBJ1-2; D is possibly TRBD1 (5 bases). The CDR3 consists of 15 residues. V lost 5 bases, J lost 4 bases, and 17 bases lay in between. Germline lookup yields CDR1 MDHEN and CDR2 SYDVKM. CDR3 in DNA: TGTGCCAGCAGTCCGATCGGGGGGGTAAGCTATGGCTACACCTTC. It translates to CASSPIGGVSYGYTF.

The chain links TRBV10-3 to TRBJ2-5; no definite D call. Germline values: CDR1 ENHRY, CDR2 SYGVKD. This CDR3 contains 11 residues. V was cut by 3 bases and J by 5 bases, with 4 bases left in between. The CDR3 bases are TGTGCCATCAGTGAAGCGGAGACCCAGTACTTC. As protein: CAISEAETQYF.